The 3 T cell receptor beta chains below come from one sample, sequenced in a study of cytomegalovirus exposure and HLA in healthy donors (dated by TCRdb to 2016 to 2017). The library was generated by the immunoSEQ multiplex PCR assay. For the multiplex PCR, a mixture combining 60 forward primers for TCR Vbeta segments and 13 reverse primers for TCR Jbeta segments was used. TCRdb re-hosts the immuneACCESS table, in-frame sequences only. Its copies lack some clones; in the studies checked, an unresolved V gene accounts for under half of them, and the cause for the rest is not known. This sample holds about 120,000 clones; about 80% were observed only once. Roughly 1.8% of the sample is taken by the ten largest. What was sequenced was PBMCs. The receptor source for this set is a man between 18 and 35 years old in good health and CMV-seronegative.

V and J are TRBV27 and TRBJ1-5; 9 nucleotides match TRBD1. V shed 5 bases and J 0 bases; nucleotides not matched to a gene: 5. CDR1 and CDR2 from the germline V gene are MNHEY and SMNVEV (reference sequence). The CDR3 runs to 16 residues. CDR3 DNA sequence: TGTGCCAGCAGTCGGACAGGGGCCAATAGCAATCAGCCCCAGCATTTT. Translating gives CASSRTGANSNQPQHF.

DNA of the CDR3: TGTGCCAGCAGCCCGATACAGGGACCAGTGTACTATGGCTACACCTTC. Translating gives CASSPIQGPVYYGYTF. The V call is TRBV11-2, the J call TRBJ1-2; D is perhaps TRBD1 (6 bases). Between the trimmed V and J ends, which lost 5 bases and 3 bases, there was a span of 19 bases. CDR1 and CDR2 from the germline V gene are SGHAT and FQNNGV. The CDR3 runs to 16 residues.

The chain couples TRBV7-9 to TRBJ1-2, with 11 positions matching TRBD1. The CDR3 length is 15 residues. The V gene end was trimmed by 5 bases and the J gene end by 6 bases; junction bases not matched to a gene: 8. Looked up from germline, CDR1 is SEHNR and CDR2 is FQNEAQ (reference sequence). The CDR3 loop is CASSPPGQGANGYTF. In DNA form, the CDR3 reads TGTGCCAGCAGCCCCCCCGGACAGGGGGCGAATGGCTACACCTTC. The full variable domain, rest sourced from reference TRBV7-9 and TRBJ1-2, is DTGVSQNPRHKITKRGQNVTFRCDPISEHNRLYWYRQTLGQGPEFLTYFQNEAQLEKSRLLSDRFSAERPKGSFSTLEIQRTEQGDSAMYLCASSPPGQGANGYTFGSGTRLTVV.